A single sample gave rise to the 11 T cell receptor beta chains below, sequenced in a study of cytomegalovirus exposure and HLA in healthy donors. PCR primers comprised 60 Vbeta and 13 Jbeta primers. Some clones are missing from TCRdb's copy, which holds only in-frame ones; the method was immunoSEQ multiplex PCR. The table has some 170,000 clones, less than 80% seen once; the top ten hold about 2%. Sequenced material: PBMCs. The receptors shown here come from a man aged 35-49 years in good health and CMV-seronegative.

The CDR3 loop reads CASSLDTNGPTDTQYF. The CDR3 region has the DNA TGCGCCAGCAGCTTAGATACAAATGGCCCCACAGATACGCAGTATTTT. This chain connects TRBV5-1 to TRBJ2-3; no reliable D call. CDR3 length equals 16 residues. The ends were cut back, 2 bases at V and 2 bases at J, with 15 bases in the middle. CDR1 and CDR2 (germline): SGHRS, YFSETQ.

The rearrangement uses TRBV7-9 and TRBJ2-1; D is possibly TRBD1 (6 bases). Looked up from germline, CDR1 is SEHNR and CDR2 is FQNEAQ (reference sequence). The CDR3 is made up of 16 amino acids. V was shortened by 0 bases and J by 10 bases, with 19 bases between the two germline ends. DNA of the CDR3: TGTGCCAGCAGCTTAGCGCCTAGCAGGGGCACAGGGGAGCAGTTCTTC. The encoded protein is CASSLAPSRGTGEQFF.

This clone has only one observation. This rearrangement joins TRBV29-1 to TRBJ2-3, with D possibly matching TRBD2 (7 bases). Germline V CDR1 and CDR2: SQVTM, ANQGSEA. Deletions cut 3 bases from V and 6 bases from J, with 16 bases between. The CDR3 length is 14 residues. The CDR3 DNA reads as TGCAGCGTTGATGGGGCCAGGGGAGGGGATACGCAGTATTTT. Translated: CSVDGARGGDTQYF.

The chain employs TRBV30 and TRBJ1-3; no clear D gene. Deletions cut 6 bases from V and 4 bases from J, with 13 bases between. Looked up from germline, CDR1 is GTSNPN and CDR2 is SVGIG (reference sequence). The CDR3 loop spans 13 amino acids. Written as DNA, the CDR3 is TGTGCCTGTGCGACCGGGTTCGGAAACACCATATATTTT. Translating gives CACATGFGNTIYF.

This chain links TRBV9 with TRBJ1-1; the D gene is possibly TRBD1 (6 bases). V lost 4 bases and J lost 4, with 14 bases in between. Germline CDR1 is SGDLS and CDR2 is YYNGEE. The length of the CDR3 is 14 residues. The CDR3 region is CASSIKGGSTEAFF. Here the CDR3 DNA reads TGTGCCAGCAGCATCAAGGGGGGGAGCACTGAAGCTTTCTTT.

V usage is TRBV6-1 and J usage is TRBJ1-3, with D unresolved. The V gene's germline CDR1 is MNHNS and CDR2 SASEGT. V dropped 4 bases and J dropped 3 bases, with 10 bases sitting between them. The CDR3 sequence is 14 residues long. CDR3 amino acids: CASSASGRGNTIYF. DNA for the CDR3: TGTGCCAGCAGTGCGTCGGGTCGTGGAAACACCATATATTTT.

The DNA of the CDR3 is TGTGCCAGCAGTTTATCTAAGAACACTGAAGCTTTCTTT. Its translation is CASSLSKNTEAFF. This rearrangement joins TRBV27 to TRBJ1-1; D call uncertain. Germline-derived CDR1 and CDR2 are MNHEY and SMNVEV (reference sequence). The V gene lost 0 bases and the J gene lost 1 base, with 3 bases spanning the gap. There are 13 residues in the CDR3.

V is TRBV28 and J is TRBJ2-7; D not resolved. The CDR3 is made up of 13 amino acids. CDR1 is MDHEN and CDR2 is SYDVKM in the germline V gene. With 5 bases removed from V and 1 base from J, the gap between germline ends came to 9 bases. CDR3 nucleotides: TGTGCCAGCAGTCCCCCTCGGTCCTACGAGCAGTACTTC. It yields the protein CASSPPRSYEQYF.

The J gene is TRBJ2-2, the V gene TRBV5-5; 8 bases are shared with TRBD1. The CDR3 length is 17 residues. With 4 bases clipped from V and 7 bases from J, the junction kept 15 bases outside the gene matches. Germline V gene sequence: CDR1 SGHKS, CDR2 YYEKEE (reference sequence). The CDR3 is CASSPQSWTGSLGELFF. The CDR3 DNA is TGTGCCAGCAGCCCCCAATCCTGGACAGGGTCTCTCGGGGAGCTGTTTTTT.

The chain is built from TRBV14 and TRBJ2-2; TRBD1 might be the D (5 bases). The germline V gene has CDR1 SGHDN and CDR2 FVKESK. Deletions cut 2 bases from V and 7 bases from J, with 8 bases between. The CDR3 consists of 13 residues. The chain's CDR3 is CASSQRTLGELFF. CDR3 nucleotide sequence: TGTGCCAGCAGCCAACGGACACTCGGGGAGCTGTTTTTT.

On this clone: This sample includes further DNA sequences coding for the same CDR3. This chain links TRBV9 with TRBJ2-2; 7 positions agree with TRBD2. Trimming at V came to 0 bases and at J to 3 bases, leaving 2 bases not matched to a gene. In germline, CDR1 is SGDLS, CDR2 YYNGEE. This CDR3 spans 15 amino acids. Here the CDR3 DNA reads TGTGCCAGCAGCGTAGGTGGGGGGGACACCGGGGAGCTGTTTTTT. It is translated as CASSVGGGDTGELFF. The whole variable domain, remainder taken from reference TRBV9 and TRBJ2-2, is DSGVTQTPKHLITATGQRVTLRCSPRSGDLSVYWYQQSLDQGLQFLIQYYNGEERAKGNILERFSAQQFPDLHSELNLSSLELGDSALYFCASSVGGGDTGELFFGEGSRLTVL.